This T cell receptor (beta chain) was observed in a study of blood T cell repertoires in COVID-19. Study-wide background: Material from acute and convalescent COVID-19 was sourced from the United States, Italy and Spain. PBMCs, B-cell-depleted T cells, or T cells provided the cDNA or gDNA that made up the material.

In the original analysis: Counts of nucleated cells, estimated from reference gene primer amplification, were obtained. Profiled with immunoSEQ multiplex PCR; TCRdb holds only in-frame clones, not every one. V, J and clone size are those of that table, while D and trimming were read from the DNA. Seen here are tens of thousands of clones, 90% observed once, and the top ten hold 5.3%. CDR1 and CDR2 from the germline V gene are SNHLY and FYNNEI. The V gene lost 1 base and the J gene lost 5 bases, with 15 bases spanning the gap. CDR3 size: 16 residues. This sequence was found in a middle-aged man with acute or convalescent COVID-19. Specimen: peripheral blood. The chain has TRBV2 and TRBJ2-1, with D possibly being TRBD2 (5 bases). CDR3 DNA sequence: TGTGCCAGCAGTGAAGTTCGGGGTGGTGGAAACAATGAGCAGTTCTTC. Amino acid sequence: CASSEVRGGGNNEQFF.